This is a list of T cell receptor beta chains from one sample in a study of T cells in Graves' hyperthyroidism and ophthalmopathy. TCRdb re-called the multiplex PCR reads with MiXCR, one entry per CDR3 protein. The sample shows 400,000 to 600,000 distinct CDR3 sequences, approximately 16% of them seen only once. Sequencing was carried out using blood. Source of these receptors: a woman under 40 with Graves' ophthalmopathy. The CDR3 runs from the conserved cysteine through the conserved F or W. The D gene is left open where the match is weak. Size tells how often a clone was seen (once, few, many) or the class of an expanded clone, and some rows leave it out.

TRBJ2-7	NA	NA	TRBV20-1	TGCAGTGCCAGACAGGTGACCTACGAGCAGTACTTC	CSARQVTYEQYF
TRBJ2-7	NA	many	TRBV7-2	TGTGCCAGCAGCTCAGGGGCCTCGTCCTACGAGCAGTACTTC	CASSSGASSYEQYF
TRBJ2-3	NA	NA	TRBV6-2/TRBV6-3	TGTGCCAGCAGTTACGCAGGACAGAGCACAGATACGCAGTATTTT	CASSYAGQSTDTQYF
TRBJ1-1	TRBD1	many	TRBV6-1	TGTGCCAGCGGGGGGGGACAGACGAACACTGAAGCTTTCTTT	CASGGGQTNTEAFF
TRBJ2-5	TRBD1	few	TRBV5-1	TGCGCCAGCAGCTTGGTAGTGTTTGATATCAGGGGGCGAGCGGAGACCCAGTACTTC	CASSLVVFDIRGRAETQYF
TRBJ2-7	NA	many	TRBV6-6	TGTGCCAGCAGTTACTCAGGAGACAATCCCGAGCAGTACTTC	CASSYSGDNPEQYF
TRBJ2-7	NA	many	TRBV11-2	TGTGCCAGCAGCCCCAGCTTACGTAGCGGAAAGGAGTACGAGCAGTACTTC	CASSPSLRSGKEYEQYF
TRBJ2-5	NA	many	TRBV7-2	TGTGCCAGCAGCTTAGGAGGGTTTGAGACCCAGTACTTC	CASSLGGFETQYF
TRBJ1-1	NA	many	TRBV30	TGTGCCTGGAATTACGACAAGAACACTGAAGCTTTCTTT	CAWNYDKNTEAFF
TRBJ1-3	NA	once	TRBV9	TGTGCCAGCAGCGTCGAGGTAAAGGCTAACACCATATATTTT	CASSVEVKANTIYF
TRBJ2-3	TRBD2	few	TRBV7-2	TGTGCCAGCAGTGGACTAGCGGTTACGTTGAAAGATACGCAGTATTTT	CASSGLAVTLKDTQYF
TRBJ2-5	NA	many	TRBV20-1	TGCAGTGCTAGATCGGGCGGGGAGACCCAGTACTTC	CSARSGGETQYF
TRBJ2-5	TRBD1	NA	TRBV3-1	TGTGCCAGCAGCCCGGGAATACAGGGGGCCAAGGAGGAGACCCAGTACTTC	CASSPGIQGAKEETQYF
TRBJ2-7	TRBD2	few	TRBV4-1	TGCGCCAGCAGCCTTGGCCAGCTAGCGGGAAACTACGAGCAGTACTTC	CASSLGQLAGNYEQYF
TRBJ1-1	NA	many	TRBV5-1	TGCGCCAGCAGCTTGATGACGGGGGCGAGGAACACTGAAGCTTTCTTT	CASSLMTGARNTEAFF
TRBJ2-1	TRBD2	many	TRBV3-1	TGTGCCAGCAGCCAAGGGCTAGCGGGATTAGAAGAGCAGTTCTTC	CASSQGLAGLEEQFF
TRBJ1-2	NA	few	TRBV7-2	TGTGCCAGCAGCAATGACAGGAATCCAGGGGGCTACACCTTC	CASSNDRNPGGYTF
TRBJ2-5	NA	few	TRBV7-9	TGTGCCAGCAGCCCTCCTGGTGACCAGTACTTC	CASSPPGDQYF
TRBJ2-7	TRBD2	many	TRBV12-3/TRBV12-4	TGTGCCAGCAGTTTTGTCGTTCTAGCGGGAGTGAACGAGCAGTACTTC	CASSFVVLAGVNEQYF
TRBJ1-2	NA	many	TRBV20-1	TGCAGTGCTCCGCCGGGAGGCGGGGGCTACACCTTC	CSAPPGGGGYTF
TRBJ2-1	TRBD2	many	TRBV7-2	TGTGCCAGCAGCTTAGTCTGGACTAGCGGGCCTGCTGGACCCTCCTACAATGAGCAGTTCTTC	CASSLVWTSGPAGPSYNEQFF
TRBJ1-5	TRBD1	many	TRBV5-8	TGTGCCAGCAGCTTGGCCCGGACAGGGCCCCAGCATTTT	CASSLARTGPQHF
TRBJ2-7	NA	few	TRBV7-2	TGTGCCAGCAGCTCCCTTCAAGACAGCTCCTACGAGCAGTACTTC	CASSSLQDSSYEQYF
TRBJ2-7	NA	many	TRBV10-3	TGTGCCATCAGTGAGGGGGGTCGGTGGGGGTCAAGTGGTTCCTACGAGCAGTACTTC	CAISEGGRWGSSGSYEQYF
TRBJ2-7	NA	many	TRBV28	TGTGCCAGCAGTATGGAGAGGCAATTCGGGGCTAGCGAAGCCTACGAGCAGTACTTC	CASSMERQFGASEAYEQYF
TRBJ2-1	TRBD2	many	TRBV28	TGTGCCAGTTTAGCGGGAGGGCCGCGGAATGAGCAGTTCTTC	CASLAGGPRNEQFF
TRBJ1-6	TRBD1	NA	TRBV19	TGTGCCACCACGACCGGACAGGGCTGGTCACCCCTCCACTTT	CATTTGQGWSPLHF
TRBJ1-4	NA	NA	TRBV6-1	TGTGCCAGCCGACGTTGGGGGGATGGGTTATCTAATGAAAAACTGTTTTTT	CASRRWGDGLSNEKLFF
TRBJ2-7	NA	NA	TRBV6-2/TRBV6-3	TGTGCCAGCAGTTACGCGGGTCCTACTTCCGAGCAGTACTTC	CASSYAGPTSEQYF
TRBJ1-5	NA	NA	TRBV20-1	TGCAGTGCTAGAGACCTGATCGATAGCAATCAGCCCCAGCATTTT	CSARDLIDSNQPQHF
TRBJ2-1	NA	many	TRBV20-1	TGCAGTGCAAATAAGATGAGGGACCAGACACAGTTCTTC	CSANKMRDQTQFF
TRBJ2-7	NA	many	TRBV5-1	TGCGCCAGCAGCTTGGCCGGCGGGACAGCATACGAGCAGTACTTC	CASSLAGGTAYEQYF
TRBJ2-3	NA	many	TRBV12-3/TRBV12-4	TGTGCCAGCCGAAGGGGGTCCACAGATACGCAGTATTTT	CASRRGSTDTQYF
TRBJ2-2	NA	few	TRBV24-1	TGTGCCACCAGTGATTTGCGGGCAGACCTCATCGGGGAGCTGTTTTTT	CATSDLRADLIGELFF
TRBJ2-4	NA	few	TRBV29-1	TGCAGCGTTGAAGGGGGGGAGGACATTCAGTACTTC	CSVEGGEDIQYF
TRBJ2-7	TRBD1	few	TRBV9	TGTGCCAGCAGCGTAGAGGACAGGGGGCCCGAGCAGTACTTC	CASSVEDRGPEQYF
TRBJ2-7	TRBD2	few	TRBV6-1	TGTGCCAGCAAGGAAGAAACTAGCGGGAGAGGTGACGAGCAGTACTTC	CASKEETSGRGDEQYF
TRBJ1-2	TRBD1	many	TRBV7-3	TGTGCCAGCAGCTTAACAAACCCCCTTCGGCCGGGACAGGGCAACTATGGCTACACCTTC	CASSLTNPLRPGQGNYGYTF
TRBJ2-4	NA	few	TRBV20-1	TGCAGTGCTAGAGATCCTGGGGGCATTCAGTACTTC	CSARDPGGIQYF
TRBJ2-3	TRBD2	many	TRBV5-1	TGCGCCAGCAGCCTCTCGCCTAGCGGAGGCACAGATACGCAGTATTTT	CASSLSPSGGTDTQYF
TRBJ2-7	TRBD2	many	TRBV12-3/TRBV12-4	TGTGCCAGTCGGGAGGGCCAGCCCTACGAGCAGTACTTC	CASREGQPYEQYF
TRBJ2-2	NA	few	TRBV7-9	TGTGCCAGCAGCTTAGGGGCGGGAAACACCGGGGAGCTGTTTTTT	CASSLGAGNTGELFF
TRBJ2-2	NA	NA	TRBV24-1	TGTGCCACCAGTGATCACAACTCCGCCGGGGAGCTGTTTTTT	CATSDHNSAGELFF
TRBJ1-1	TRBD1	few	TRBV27	TGTGCCAGCAGTATTAGGACAGGGGGCACTGAAGCTTTCTTT	CASSIRTGGTEAFF
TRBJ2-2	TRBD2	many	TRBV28	TGTGCCAGCAGTCTCAGCGGGATAACGAACACCGGGGAGCTGTTTTTT	CASSLSGITNTGELFF
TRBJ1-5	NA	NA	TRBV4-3	TGCGCCAGCAGCCAAGAAATCGGCAGGGCGGCGAATCAGCCCCAGCATTTT	CASSQEIGRAANQPQHF
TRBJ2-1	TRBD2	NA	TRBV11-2	TGTGCCAGCAGCTTGACTAGCGGGAGTGCCTACAATGAGCAGTTCTTC	CASSLTSGSAYNEQFF
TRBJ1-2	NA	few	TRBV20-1	TGCAGTGCTAGAGGCCAGGGGCAGGACTATGGCTACACCTTC	CSARGQGQDYGYTF
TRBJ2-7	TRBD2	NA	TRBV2	TGTGCCAGCAGCCTTCTAGCGGGAGATGTGAACGAGCAGTACTTC	CASSLLAGDVNEQYF
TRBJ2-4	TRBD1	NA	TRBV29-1	TGCAGCGTTGGGACAGGGATTGACATTCAGTACTTC	CSVGTGIDIQYF
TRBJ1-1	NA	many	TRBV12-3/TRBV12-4	TGTGCCAGCAGCCCTTTCTCCGCTGAAGCTTTCTTT	CASSPFSAEAFF
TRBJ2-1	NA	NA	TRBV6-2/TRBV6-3	TGTGCCAGCAGTTACTCGATAGCGGCCCTCTACAATGAGCAGTTCTTC	CASSYSIAALYNEQFF
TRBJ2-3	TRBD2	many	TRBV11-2	TGTGCCAGCAGGGGACTAGCGGGGTCCACAGATACGCAGTATTTT	CASRGLAGSTDTQYF
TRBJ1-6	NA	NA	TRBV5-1	TGCGCCAGCAGCTTGGAAATCCAGGCCAATTCACCCCTCCACTTT	CASSLEIQANSPLHF
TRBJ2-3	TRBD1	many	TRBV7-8	TGTGCCAGCAGCTCAGACAGGGCACATACGCAGTATTTT	CASSSDRAHTQYF
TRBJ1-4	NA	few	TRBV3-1	TGTGCCAGCAGCCGCGGGGGGGCCGCCAATGAAAAACTGTTTTTT	CASSRGGAANEKLFF
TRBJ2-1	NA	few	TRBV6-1	TGTGCCAGCAGTAGTATTTGGAATCCCACCTACAATGAGCAGTTCTTC	CASSSIWNPTYNEQFF
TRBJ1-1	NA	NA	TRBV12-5	TGTGCTAGTGGTTTACCTCCCCGGATAGCTTTCTTT	CASGLPPRIAFF